The text below deals with one TCR beta chain. This sample stems from a study of blood T cell repertoires in COVID-19. Study-wide context: PBMCs, B-cell-depleted T cells, or T cells were the source of the cDNA or gDNA that made up the material.

Trimming cost V 4 bases and J 2 bases; bases outside gene matches: 17. The length of the CDR3 is 19 residues. Germline CDR1 MDHEN, CDR2 SYDVKM. Using immunoSEQ multiplex PCR, the repertoire was profiled, and TCRdb retains in-frame clones only, with some absent. Of 260,000 or so clones listed, around 82% are singletons. The sequencing sample was made of PBMCs or T cells enriched from blood (not recorded which). The rearrangement joins TRBV28 to TRBJ2-7; 10 positions match TRBD2. The clonotype was recovered from a woman aged 40 to 50 who had been exposed to COVID-19. The CDR3 protein is CASSSPLAGGFSFPYEQYF. CDR3 sequence (DNA): TGTGCCAGCAGTTCACCTTTAGCGGGGGGATTCTCATTCCCCTACGAGCAGTACTTC.